Sequencing of this T cell receptor beta chain was carried out in a study of T cells in Graves' hyperthyroidism and ophthalmopathy. Germline V CDR1 and CDR2: SEHNR, FQNEAQ (reference sequence). The CDR3 runs 12 residues. Trimming removed 4 bases from V and 6 bases from J, with 10 bases in between. RNA transcripts were the template for amplifying TCR beta CDR3 regions. Initially, a first-round RT-PCR of the TCR CDR3 employed the HTBI primer set. Each CDR3 protein gets one entry after TCRdb re-called the multiplex PCR reads with MiXCR. The sample has approximately 600,000 distinct CDR3 sequences, about a fifth seen once.

The sequenced sample was blood. The chain joins TRBV7-9 to TRBJ2-7; no clear D. The source of this sequence is a man between 25 and 39 years old with Graves' ophthalmopathy. The CDR3 region is CASSSHFGEQYF. Written as DNA, the CDR3 is TGTGCCAGCAGCTCCCATTTCGGCGAGCAGTACTTC.